The 27 T cell receptor beta chains below all came from one sample that was sequenced in a study of patients and donors after allogeneic stem cell transplantation (dated by TCRdb to the early 2020s). Library prep was done by RT-PCR. TCRdb records NextSeq 550 as the sequencer. The public sequencing data were trimmed at Q25 with fastp and processed into clonotypes with MiXCR by TCRdb, which kept only in-frame beta chains. Entries that share a CDR3 protein sequence are merged under the most common genes and DNA. In all, the sample holds about a million distinct CDR3 sequences, and about a sixth of those were seen once. Of the sample, about 6% is held by the ten largest clones. The sample consisted of blood, either unsorted or a sorted T cell fraction (not recorded which). The receptors here all came from a human donor who was either an allogeneic HSCT recipient or a stem cell or donor lymphocyte infusion donor (not recorded which). It is not recorded whose cells these are; they may come from a transplant donor.

This clonotype turned up a few times. This chain links TRBV20-1 with TRBJ2-5, with a possible D match to TRBD1 (6 bases). CDR3 size: 14 residues. Trimming took off 3 bases at V and 3 bases at J, with 14 bases between the two ends. Germline CDR1 DFQATT, CDR2 SNEGSKA (reference sequence). The CDR3, as DNA: TGCAGTGCTAGGGCCCCGGACAGTGAAGAGACCCAGTACTTC. This translates into CSARAPDSEETQYF.

This clonotype was seen only a few times. The chain couples TRBV4-1 to TRBJ2-2; D is uncertain. V was pared by 1 base and J by 0 bases, with 3 bases between. CDR3 length equals 14 residues. The germline V gene has CDR1 MGHRA and CDR2 YSYEKL. This CDR3 is CASSQGPNTGELFF. CDR3 DNA sequence: TGCGCCAGCAGCCAAGGCCCGAACACCGGGGAGCTGTTTTTT.

This clonotype was recorded only once. In this CDR3 the conserved last residue, phenylalanine or tryptophan, is missing, so a read error is likely. The rearrangement joins TRBV20-1 to TRBJ1-2, with D hard to call. Germline-derived CDR1 and CDR2 are DFQATT and SNEGSKA (reference sequence). The V end lost 2 bases, the J end lost 5 bases, and 9 bases lay between the germline ends. The CDR3 has 12 residues. The CDR3 spells CSARQFPYGYTS. The CDR3 DNA follows: TGCAGTGCTAGACAGTTTCCTTATGGCTACACCTCC.

The table lists this clonotype with many counts. The chain is built from TRBV12-3 or TRBV12-4 and TRBJ1-1; TRBD1 aligns across 9 bases. Germline trimming cut 6 bases from V and 4 bases from J; bases unmatched to any gene: 3. The CDR3 covers 13 residues. CDR3 region: CASSQTGGTEAFF. CDR3 bases: TGTGCCAGCAGCCAGACAGGGGGCACTGAAGCTTTCTTT.

This clonotype came up many times. The chain combines TRBV12-3 or TRBV12-4 with TRBJ1-4; 8 nucleotides match TRBD1. The CDR3 consists of 14 residues. Trimming at V came to 5 bases and at J to 5 bases, leaving 4 bases not matched to a gene. The CDR3 DNA follows: TGTGCCAGCAGTCTCCGACAGGGGAATGAAAAACTGTTTTTT. Residues: CASSLRQGNEKLFF.

This clonotype was counted only a few times. The J gene is TRBJ1-1, the V gene TRBV27; 7 bases line up with TRBD1. Losses at the gene ends were 3 bases for V and 4 bases for J; bases not matched to a gene: 8. Germline V gives CDR1 MNHEY, CDR2 SMNVEV (reference sequence). The CDR3 is 15 residues long. CDR3 loop: CASSFLPGGGTEAFF. In nucleotides, the CDR3 is TGTGCCAGCAGTTTTCTTCCAGGGGGGGGCACTGAAGCTTTCTTT.

This chain links TRBV25-1 with TRBJ1-1, with a tentative D call TRBD1 (6 bases). Deletions cut 2 bases from V and 6 bases from J, with 7 bases between. CDR3 length equals 12 residues. Germline values: CDR1 MGHDK, CDR2 SYGVNS. The DNA for the CDR3 is TGTGCCAGCAGTGAAAGGGGGGCTGAAGCTTTCTTT. It is translated as CASSERGAEAFF.

The genes are TRBV10-3 and TRBJ1-2; D gene ambiguous. Germline CDR1 is ENHRY and CDR2 is SYGVKD. Between the trimmed V and J ends, which lost 3 bases and 8 bases, there was a span of 10 bases. The CDR3 totals 12 residues. The CDR3 sequence: CAISEILRGYTF. The CDR3 DNA reads TGTGCCATCAGTGAAATACTGAGGGGCTACACCTTC.

This clonotype has a handful of counts. The J gene is TRBJ1-2, the V gene TRBV7-2, with 7 bases identical to TRBD1. CDR1 SGHTA and CDR2 FQGNSA come from the germline V gene. This CDR3 region has 14 residues. V gave up 6 bases and J gave up 8 bases; unmatched junction bases: 12. The CDR3 coding sequence is TGTGCCAGCAGAGAAGTGACAGGGCTCTGGGGCTACACCTTC. Translated, it gives CASREVTGLWGYTF.

The sample holds a few counts of this clonotype. The rearrangement joins TRBV20-1 to TRBJ1-4; D is uncertain. The germline V gene has CDR1 DFQATT and CDR2 SNEGSKA (reference sequence). The CDR3 covers 13 residues. Trimming removed 3 bases from V and 3 bases from J, with 8 bases in between. CDR3 DNA sequence: TGCAGTGCTAGGGGCGGACCTAATGAAAAACTGTTTTTT. Translation gives CSARGGPNEKLFF.

V usage is TRBV14 and J usage is TRBJ1-2; tentative D call: TRBD1 (5 bases). This CDR3 contains 14 residues. The V gene lost 2 bases and the J gene lost 8 bases, with 15 bases spanning the gap. CDR1 SGHDN and CDR2 FVKESK come from the germline V gene. The CDR3 reads CASSQMGTMRGYTF. In nucleotides, the CDR3 is TGTGCCAGCAGCCAAATGGGGACTATGAGAGGCTACACCTTC.

This clonotype has a count of ten or more. DNA for the CDR3: TGTGCCAGCAGTTACTCGTTCCCGACTCGTTACGAGCAGTACTTC. Protein product: CASSYSFPTRYEQYF. The chain recombines TRBV6-5 with TRBJ2-7; D unclear. The CDR3 sequence is 15 residues long. V was trimmed by 0 bases and J by 4 bases, leaving 13 bases between them. Germline V lookup: CDR1 MNHEY, CDR2 SVGAGI.

This chain uses TRBV15 with TRBJ1-2; D is unresolved. The CDR3 is 11 residues long. Deletions cut 5 bases from V and 5 bases from J, with 6 bases between. Germline V gives CDR1 LNHNV, CDR2 YYDKDF (reference sequence). CDR3 DNA: TGTGCCACCAGCCCCCTTTATGGCTACACCTTC. Translation gives CATSPLYGYTF.

In its sample, this clonotype was seen many times. V usage is TRBV2 and J usage is TRBJ2-3; unclear D gene. CDR1 SNHLY and CDR2 FYNNEI come from the germline V gene. Trimming removed 4 bases at V and 2 bases at J, with 7 bases between. The CDR3 runs to 13 residues. CDR3 protein: CASSVRPTDTQYF. The CDR3 DNA is TGTGCCAGCAGTGTCCGGCCCACAGATACGCAGTATTTT.

The chain uses TRBV12-3 or TRBV12-4 and TRBJ2-7; 7 bases fit TRBD1. Unmatched junction bases numbered 16, after V lost 3 bases and J lost 2 bases. This CDR3 is built from 18 residues. CDR3 region: CASSLSLLWDSETYEQYF. The CDR3 DNA sequence: TGTGCCAGCAGTTTGTCCCTCCTATGGGACAGTGAGACCTACGAGCAGTACTTC.

This clonotype appeared a few times. The gene calls are TRBV6-1 and TRBJ2-7; weak D call: TRBD1 (6 bases). The CDR3 length is 12 residues. Trimming removed 6 bases at V and 5 bases at J, with 11 bases between. Germline CDR1 MNHNS, CDR2 SASEGT. The CDR3 sequence is CASSRGNNEQYF. CDR3 in DNA: TGTGCCAGCAGCAGGGGCAACAACGAGCAGTACTTC.

The chain links TRBV7-8 to TRBJ2-5; 7 nucleotides line up with TRBD1. After removal of 3 bases from V and 1 base from J, the junction contained 2 bases not matched to a gene. CDR3 size: 14 residues. Per the germline V gene, CDR1 is SGHVS and CDR2 is FQNEAQ. CDR3 sequence reads: CASSFGTVQETQYF. Here the CDR3 DNA reads TGTGCCAGCAGCTTTGGGACAGTCCAAGAGACCCAGTACTTC.

This clonotype was seen a single time. The chain recombines TRBV6-1 with TRBJ2-4; 10 bases are a match to TRBD1. The V segment lost 4 bases and the J segment 8 bases; nucleotides outside the gene matches: 11. The CDR3 spans 16 residues. Germline lookup yields CDR1 MNHNS and CDR2 SASEGT. The CDR3 DNA sequence: TGTGCCAGCAGTGCGCGGGACAGGGGTGTGGTGGACATTCAGTACTTC. Its translation: CASSARDRGVVDIQYF.

The genes are TRBV6-5 and TRBJ2-2; D uncertain. V lost 2 bases, J lost 0 bases, and 10 bases lay in between. The length of the CDR3 is 16 residues. The germline gives CDR1 MNHEY, CDR2 SVGAGI. The CDR3 sequence: CASSYVLRPNTGELFF. The CDR3 coding sequence is TGTGCCAGCAGTTACGTCCTTAGACCGAACACCGGGGAGCTGTTTTTT.

The DNA of the CDR3 is TGTGCCAGCAGACTAGCGGGGACCTACAATGAGCAGTTCTTC. Protein: CASRLAGTYNEQFF. V usage is TRBV11-2 and J usage is TRBJ2-1; TRBD2 agrees at 10 bases. With V trimmed by 6 bases and J by 2 bases, 1 base remained unmatched. The CDR3 covers 14 residues. The germline gives CDR1 SGHAT, CDR2 FQNNGV.

V and J are TRBV7-9 and TRBJ2-1, with TRBD2 as a possible D gene (6 bases). In germline, CDR1 is SEHNR, CDR2 FQNEAQ (reference sequence). The CDR3 is 17 amino acids. V gave up 1 base and J gave up 4 bases, with 17 bases separating them. CDR3 residues: CASSLGTWGGYYNEQFF. CDR3 in DNA: TGTGCCAGCAGCTTAGGAACATGGGGAGGCTATTACAATGAGCAGTTCTTC.

This clonotype was seen a handful of times. This chain connects TRBV7-8 to TRBJ2-7; 9 nucleotides match TRBD2. Germline V lookup: CDR1 SGHVS, CDR2 FQNEAQ. The CDR3 covers 15 residues. V trimming: 1 base; J trimming: 0 bases; junction bases outside the gene matches: 1. DNA for the CDR3: TGTGCCAGCAGCTTAGTAGCGGGAGACTCCTACGAGCAGTACTTC. Amino acids: CASSLVAGDSYEQYF.

This clonotype was detected ten times or more. The gene calls are TRBV12-3 or TRBV12-4 and TRBJ2-7; D not resolved. Trimming stripped 5 bases from V and 0 bases from J, with 14 bases between. The CDR3 is 15 amino acids. The CDR3 sequence is CASSPPGRSSYEQYF. In nucleotides, the CDR3 is TGTGCCAGCAGTCCTCCAGGACGGAGCTCCTACGAGCAGTACTTC.

The CDR3 here is CASSEADAGTASYEQYF. The DNA for the CDR3 is TGTGCCAGCAGTGAAGCGGATGCTGGGACAGCTTCCTACGAGCAGTACTTC. The chain couples TRBV2 to TRBJ2-7; TRBD1 agrees at 7 bases. The CDR3 is 17 amino acids. The V and J ends lost 0 bases and 1 base, in that order; junction bases with no gene match: 9. Germline CDR1 reads SNHLY; CDR2 reads FYNNEI.

The chain has TRBV28 and TRBJ2-5, with 9 bases lining up with TRBD1. V trimming: 2 bases; J trimming: 5 bases; junction bases outside the gene matches: 12. The CDR3 consists of 17 residues. Germline-derived CDR1 and CDR2 are MDHEN and SYDVKM. In nucleotides, the CDR3 is TGTGCCAGCAGTTTAATACCGGGACAGGGATTAGGGGAGACCCAGTACTTC. Its protein is CASSLIPGQGLGETQYF.

This clonotype was counted ten times or more. The chain couples TRBV29-1 to TRBJ2-5, with a tentative D call TRBD1 (6 bases). Germline-derived CDR1 and CDR2 are SQVTM and ANQGSEA. This CDR3 contains 14 residues. V was trimmed by 7 bases and J by 0 bases, leaving 15 bases between them. This chain's CDR3 is CSGKGTRNQETQYF. CDR3 nucleotides: TGCAGCGGTAAGGGGACAAGGAACCAAGAGACCCAGTACTTC.

This clonotype was counted at least ten times. CDR3 nucleotide sequence: TGTGCCAGCAGGCTTAACAGATACCAAGAGACCCAGTACTTC. This encodes CASRLNRYQETQYF. V and J are TRBV12-3 or TRBV12-4 and TRBJ2-5; D uncertain. CDR3 length: 14 residues. The ends were cut back, 6 bases at V and 0 bases at J, with 11 bases in the middle.